Listed below are T cell receptor beta chains from one sample, sequenced in a study of identical twins. TCRdb fed the 5' RACE reads into MiXCR, producing one record per CDR3 protein. The repertoire holds approximately 260,000 distinct CDR3 sequences, with more than 12% as singletons. The sequencing sample was made of memory (CD45RO+) T cells sorted from blood. The receptors here all came from a woman aged 18-29 years in good health. The CDR3 runs from the conserved cysteine through the conserved F or W. A D gene is named only where the DNA matches it firmly. Rows give clone size only sometimes, using once, few, many, or a class for an expanded clone.

CDR3 protein | CDR3 DNA | D gene | J gene | V gene | clone size
CSVEVVVTGDFLASYNSPLHF | TGCAGCGTTGAAGTTGTTGTGACAGGGGATTTTTTAGCGTCCTATAATTCACCCCTCCACTTT | TRBD1 | TRBJ1-6 | TRBV29-1 | many
CAISGTDEQFF | TGTGCCATCAGTGGGACCGATGAGCAGTTCTTC | - | TRBJ2-1 | TRBV10-3 | -
CASTPQGAVNEQFF | TGTGCCAGCACGCCTCAGGGGGCTGTCAATGAGCAGTTCTTC | TRBD1 | TRBJ2-1 | TRBV2 | few
CASSYTEDTQYF | TGTGCCAGCAGTTACACAGAAGATACGCAGTATTTT | - | TRBJ2-3 | TRBV6-2/TRBV6-3 | once
CASSAGEGADTQYF | TGTGCCAGCAGTGCGGGAGAAGGGGCAGATACGCAGTATTTT | - | TRBJ2-3 | TRBV6-1 | -
CSASRGAGGPSGELFF | TGCAGTGCGAGTCGAGGAGCGGGAGGGCCATCGGGGGAGCTGTTTTTT | TRBD2 | TRBJ2-2 | TRBV20-1 | -
CASSEFKSDRGLGYTF | TGTGCCAGCAGTGAATTTAAGAGCGACAGGGGGCTAGGCTACACCTTC | TRBD1 | TRBJ1-2 | TRBV25-1 | few
CASSSTTYYEQYF | TGCGCCAGCAGCTCGACTACTTACTACGAGCAGTACTTC | - | TRBJ2-7 | TRBV5-1 | -
CSAPRSSSTDTQYF | TGCAGTGCTCCCAGGAGTTCTAGCACAGATACGCAGTATTTT | - | TRBJ2-3 | TRBV20-1 | many
CASAPGATYEQYF | TGTGCCAGCGCCCCGGGGGCAACCTACGAGCAGTACTTC | - | TRBJ2-7 | TRBV12-3/TRBV12-4 | few
CASSLGLAGAFGTDTQYF | TGTGCCAGCAGCTTGGGACTAGCGGGAGCGTTCGGCACAGATACGCAGTATTTT | TRBD2 | TRBJ2-3 | TRBV11-2 | few
CASSLTQGAYEQYF | TGTGCCAGCAGCTTAACACAGGGGGCCTACGAGCAGTACTTC | TRBD1 | TRBJ2-7 | TRBV7-2 | few
CASSIGTRGLDEQYF | TGTGCCAGTAGTATAGGCACGAGGGGGCTCGACGAGCAGTACTTC | TRBD1 | TRBJ2-7 | TRBV19 | -
CASSLHVLGNEQFF | TGTGCCAGCAGCTTACACGTGCTGGGCAATGAGCAGTTCTTC | - | TRBJ2-1 | TRBV7-2 | few
CASSSATSGTDTQYF | TGTGCCAGCAGTTCCGCGACTAGCGGCACAGATACGCAGTATTTT | TRBD2 | TRBJ2-3 | TRBV6-5 | -
CASGTSGRTGELFF | TGTGCCAGCGGGACTAGCGGGAGAACCGGGGAGCTGTTTTTT | TRBD2 | TRBJ2-2 | TRBV25-1 | few
CASRRTGGNQPQHF | TGTGCCAGCCGCAGGACAGGGGGCAATCAGCCCCAGCATTTT | TRBD1 | TRBJ1-5 | TRBV6-1 | -
CASSSASRVDTQYF | TGTGCCAGCAGTTCGGCCTCTCGAGTGGATACGCAGTATTTT | - | TRBJ2-3 | TRBV12-3/TRBV12-4 | many
CASSVKRGAPNTEAFF | TGCGCCAGCAGTGTAAAAAGGGGGGCCCCGAACACTGAAGCTTTCTTT | - | TRBJ1-1 | TRBV10-1 | -
CASRGLAVQTQYF | TGTGCCAGCCGGGGACTAGCTGTCCAGACCCAGTACTTC | TRBD2 | TRBJ2-5 | TRBV6-1 | -
CSAGLSTDTQYF | TGCAGTGCTGGGTTAAGCACAGATACGCAGTATTTT | - | TRBJ2-3 | TRBV20-1 | few
CASSTPRQAGDF | TGTGCCAGCAGTACTCCCCGGCAGGCCGGGGATTTT | - | TRBJ1-3 | TRBV12-3/TRBV12-4 | many
CASSPKGREGYTF | TGTGCCAGCAGCCCTAAAGGCAGGGAGGGCTACACCTTC | - | TRBJ1-2 | TRBV3-1 | -
CASSESTGTRDQTQYF | TGCGCCAGCAGTGAGTCGACCGGGACTAGGGACCAGACCCAGTACTTC | TRBD2 | TRBJ2-5 | TRBV10-1 | -
CASSIRAHRSYNEQFF | TGTGCCAGCAGCATCCGGGCTCACCGGTCCTACAATGAGCAGTTCTTC | - | TRBJ2-1 | TRBV11-3 | -
CASSSTPTTGTSGRVGKTQYF | TGTGCCAGCAGCTCTACCCCTACGACCGGGACTAGCGGGAGGGTGGGAAAGACCCAGTACTTC | TRBD2 | TRBJ2-5 | TRBV11-3 | -
CASSLQGLAGDEQFF | TGCGCCAGCAGCTTGCAGGGACTAGCGGGAGATGAGCAGTTCTTC | TRBD2 | TRBJ2-1 | TRBV5-1 | -
CASSQDYTLKTQYF | TGTGCCAGCAGCCAAGACTACACCTTAAAGACCCAGTACTTC | - | TRBJ2-5 | TRBV3-1 | -
CSAPYRVTDTQYF | TGCAGTGCTCCATACAGGGTAACAGATACGCAGTATTTT | - | TRBJ2-3 | TRBV20-1 | -
CASSHPGQGSYNEQFF | TGCGCCAGCAGCCACCCCGGACAGGGCTCCTACAATGAGCAGTTCTTC | TRBD1 | TRBJ2-1 | TRBV4-1 | few
CASSLRSFGLALLGEQYF | TGTGCCAGCAGCTTGAGGAGCTTCGGACTAGCTTTATTGGGGGAGCAGTACTTC | TRBD2 | TRBJ2-7 | TRBV5-6 | few
CASSSDLPANLF | TGTGCCAGCAGCTCCGATCTACCGGCCAACCTATTC | - | TRBJ1-2 | TRBV7-9 | few
CASSLAPGLINEQFF | TGTGCCAGCAGCCTGGCGCCGGGACTAATCAATGAGCAGTTCTTC | TRBD2 | TRBJ2-1 | TRBV7-3 | many
CASSVSSGRAETQYF | TGTGCCAGCAGCGTGTCTAGCGGGAGAGCGGAGACCCAGTACTTC | TRBD2 | TRBJ2-5 | TRBV9 | -
CASRHSGTGGRTGELFF | TGTGCCAGTAGACATTCCGGGACAGGGGGAAGGACCGGGGAGCTGTTTTTT | TRBD1 | TRBJ2-2 | TRBV19 | -
CASSVGEGTGTSFYTDTQYF | TGTGCCAGCAGCGTAGGAGAGGGAACCGGGACTAGCTTCTACACAGATACGCAGTATTTT | TRBD2 | TRBJ2-3 | TRBV9 | -
CASSYYGGPEQYF | TGTGCCAGCAGTTACTATGGGGGGCCCGAGCAGTACTTC | - | TRBJ2-7 | TRBV6-2/TRBV6-3 | -
CASSIGYGKQFF | TGTGCCAGTAGTATAGGTTATGGAAAGCAGTTCTTC | - | TRBJ2-1 | TRBV19 | few
CSVQASGSWDIQYF | TGCAGCGTTCAGGCTAGCGGGAGTTGGGACATTCAGTACTTC | TRBD2 | TRBJ2-4 | TRBV29-1 | -
CASSLATSGPNNEQFF | TGTGCCAGCAGCTTAGCGACTAGCGGGCCAAACAATGAGCAGTTCTTC | TRBD2 | TRBJ2-1 | TRBV7-9 | many
CASSLTSGRNIQYF | TGTGCCAGCAGTTTAACTAGCGGGAGAAACATTCAGTACTTC | TRBD2 | TRBJ2-4 | TRBV12-3/TRBV12-4 | many
CASSQYYMGHVSRGSNQPQHF | TGCGCCAGCAGTCAATATTATATGGGCCACGTCAGCCGGGGTAGCAATCAGCCCCAGCATTTT | - | TRBJ1-5 | TRBV23-1 | once
CAISFGSWTSGSYNEQFF | TGTGCCATCAGTTTTGGGAGTTGGACTAGCGGCTCCTACAATGAGCAGTTCTTC | TRBD2 | TRBJ2-1 | TRBV10-3 | once
CASSSNSYWTDTQYF | TGTGCCAGCAGCTCTAATAGTTATTGGACAGATACGCAGTATTTT | - | TRBJ2-3 | TRBV7-8 | -
CASSPTGAGYEQFF | TGCGCCAGCAGCCCCACGGGGGCCGGGTATGAGCAGTTCTTC | - | TRBJ2-1 | TRBV4-3 | -
CSAPPPSGGAYEQYF | TGCAGTGCTCCTCCTCCTAGCGGGGGCGCCTACGAGCAGTACTTC | TRBD2 | TRBJ2-7 | TRBV20-1 | -
CASSFTGLKLFF | TGTGCCAGCAGCTTCACGGGCCTCAAACTGTTTTTT | - | TRBJ1-4 | TRBV7-9 | -
CASSSPGGYEQYF | TGTGCCAGCAGTTCCCCAGGGGGCTACGAGCAGTACTTC | TRBD1 | TRBJ2-7 | TRBV6-5 | many
CASSERLAKLVDEQFF | TGTGCCAGCAGCGAGAGACTAGCTAAGTTGGTGGATGAGCAGTTCTTC | TRBD2 | TRBJ2-1 | TRBV11-2 | many
CAWTPGLVNEQFF | TGTGCCTGGACGCCGGGACTAGTCAATGAGCAGTTCTTC | TRBD2 | TRBJ2-1 | TRBV30 | -
CASSLSTGFNGYTF | TGTGCCAGCAGTTTATCGACAGGGTTTAATGGCTACACCTTC | TRBD1 | TRBJ1-2 | TRBV12-3/TRBV12-4 | many